The 30 T cell receptor beta chains presented below share a single source sample, sequenced in a study of blood T cell repertoires in COVID-19. Assay used: immunoSEQ multiplex PCR; TCRdb lists only in-frame clones, some missing. The sample has under 300,000 clones; around 82% are singletons. Sequences were obtained from peripheral blood. The receptors originated from an elderly man with acute or convalescent COVID-19.

The rearrangement joins TRBV6-1 to TRBJ2-7; 10 nucleotides match TRBD1. CDR3 length: 17 amino acids. CDR1 MNHNS and CDR2 SASEGT come from the germline V gene. Germline trimming cut 4 bases from V and 3 bases from J; bases unmatched to any gene: 12. CDR3 residues: CASSAGTGVLPHYEQYF. The CDR3 DNA is TGTGCCAGCAGTGCCGGGACAGGGGTTCTTCCTCACTACGAGCAGTACTTC.

The V and J genes are TRBV19 and TRBJ1-1; D remains unclear. The CDR3 is 16 residues long. CDR1 is LNHDA and CDR2 is SQIVND in the germline V gene (reference sequence). V lost 3 bases and J 5 bases, leaving 19 bases between the germline ends. The chain's CDR3 is CASSISPTQFGTEAFF. DNA of the CDR3: TGTGCCAGTAGTATCTCTCCGACTCAATTCGGGACTGAAGCTTTCTTT.

The V call is TRBV7-2, the J call TRBJ2-5; possibly TRBD1 for D (7 bases). Germline values: CDR1 SGHTA, CDR2 FQGNSA. The CDR3 sequence is 14 residues long. V was clipped by 6 bases and J by 9 bases, with 20 bases between them. CDR3 residues: CASRRDRVGGSQYF. The CDR3 DNA is TGTGCCAGCAGACGCGACAGGGTCGGGGGATCCCAGTACTTC.

V and J are TRBV19 and TRBJ2-3; TRBD1 matches at 7 bases. Germline V gene data show CDR1 as LNHDA and CDR2 as SQIVND (reference sequence). The CDR3 length is 17 residues. J was trimmed by 2 bases and V by 6 bases; bases with no gene match: 14. The CDR3 loop reads CASSLENRGQNTDTQYF. The DNA of the CDR3 is TGTGCCAGTAGCCTAGAAAACAGGGGACAAAACACAGATACGCAGTATTTT.

The V call is TRBV3-1 (or the pseudogene TRBV3-2), the J call TRBJ1-3; a possible D gene is TRBD1 (5 bases). V gave up 0 bases and J gave up 7 bases, with 19 bases separating them. The V gene's germline CDR1 is LGHDT and CDR2 YNNKEL (reference sequence). CDR3 length equals 17 residues. The CDR3 DNA is TGTGCCAGCAGCCAAGAGGCGAGTGGCCCAAGGGGCAACACCATATATTTT. It yields the protein CASSQEASGPRGNTIYF.

The chain employs TRBV19 and TRBJ2-4; possibly TRBD1 for D (5 bases). The ends were cut back, 3 bases at V and 8 bases at J, with 5 bases in the middle. This CDR3 has 11 residues. Germline CDR1 LNHDA, CDR2 SQIVND (reference sequence). CDR3 sequence: CASSMGHIQYF. CDR3 DNA sequence: TGTGCCAGTAGTATGGGGCACATTCAGTACTTC.

The CDR3 protein is CASSPGGSLAGELFF. CDR3 nucleotides: TGTGCCAGCAGCCCCGGTGGGAGCCTGGCCGGGGAGCTGTTTTTT. V usage is TRBV5-8 and J usage is TRBJ2-2, with D possibly matching TRBD2 (5 bases). This CDR3 is 15 amino acids long. From germline, CDR1 is SGHTS and CDR2 YDEGEE. Trimming stripped 4 bases from V and 6 bases from J, with 16 bases between.

This clone was recorded only once. This chain joins TRBV7-8 and TRBJ2-3; TRBD2 aligns across 9 bases. In germline, CDR1 is SGHVS, CDR2 FQNEAQ. The trim removed 3 bases at V and 6 bases at J, leaving 1 base unmatched. This CDR3 is 13 amino acids long. CDR3 amino acids: CASSFLAGDTQYF. The CDR3 coding sequence is TGTGCCAGCAGCTTCCTAGCGGGGGATACGCAGTATTTT.

This chain connects TRBV7-9 to TRBJ1-3; 7 bases map to TRBD1. The CDR3 is made up of 15 amino acids. Germline trimming cut 3 bases from V and 6 bases from J; bases unmatched to any gene: 8. CDR1 SEHNR and CDR2 FQNEAQ come from the germline V gene (reference sequence). Here the CDR3 reads CASSLQIRGKNTIYF. The DNA of the CDR3 is TGTGCCAGCAGCTTGCAGATCAGGGGGAAAAACACCATATATTTT.

The chain couples TRBV29-1 to TRBJ2-2; 8 nucleotides match TRBD1. In germline, CDR1 is SQVTM, CDR2 ANQGSEA. V shed 7 bases, J shed 0 bases, and the junction held 4 bases outside the gene matches. The CDR3 length is 14 residues. CDR3 sequence: CSAVDRANTGELFF. The CDR3 DNA sequence: TGCAGCGCCGTGGACAGGGCGAACACCGGGGAGCTGTTTTTT.

In its sample, this clone was seen once. CDR3 loop: CASSLGLAGEADTQYF. CDR3 in DNA: TGTGCCAGTAGTCTGGGACTAGCGGGGGAAGCAGATACGCAGTATTTT. The rearrangement links TRBV19 to TRBJ2-3; TRBD2 aligns across 14 bases. Losses at the gene ends were 5 bases for V and 4 bases for J; bases not matched to a gene: 5. This CDR3 spans 16 amino acids. The germline V gene has CDR1 LNHDA and CDR2 SQIVND (reference sequence).

This clone was seen a single time. The gene calls are TRBV23-1 and TRBJ1-1, with D perhaps matching TRBD1 (6 bases). TRBV23-1 is treated as an ORF (open reading frame) with a function not yet certain. CDR3 length: 14 amino acids. Trimming stripped 3 bases from V and 2 bases from J, with 10 bases between. CDR3 sequence: CASSHRTDNTEAFF. CDR3 DNA: TGCGCCAGCAGTCATCGGACAGATAACACTGAAGCTTTCTTT.

Comments on this clone: Compared with germline, one end of the junction differs, possibly owing to a read error. The gene calls are TRBV7-2 and TRBJ2-5; 10 positions match TRBD2. Germline V gene lookup returns CDR1 SGHTA and CDR2 FQGNSA. The CDR3 spans 17 residues. The CDR3 nucleotides read TGTGCCAGCAGCTTCGGTTTGCCTAGCGGGAGTCAAGGGACCCAGTACTTC. Its translation is CASSFGLPSGSQGTQYF. The full variable domain, its missing parts supplied by reference TRBV7-2 and TRBJ2-5, is GAGVSQSPSNKVTEKGKDVELRCDPISGHTALYWYRQSLGQGLEFLIYFQGNSAPDKSGLPSDRFSAERTGGSVSTLTIQRTQQEDSAVYLCASSFGLPSGSQGTQYFGPGTRLLVL.

The V and J genes are TRBV27 and TRBJ2-5; 9 bases match TRBD1. The CDR3 spans 15 residues. With 6 bases clipped from V and 5 bases from J, the junction kept 10 bases outside the gene matches. Germline-derived CDR1 and CDR2 are MNHEY and SMNVEV (reference sequence). The CDR3 loop is CASSSQGAVWETQYF. For the CDR3, the DNA is TGTGCCAGCAGCTCACAGGGGGCGGTATGGGAGACCCAGTACTTC.

The V and J genes are TRBV3-1 (or the pseudogene TRBV3-2) and TRBJ2-1; D gene uncertain. V was cut by 1 base and J by 10 bases, with 11 bases left in between. Germline lookup yields CDR1 LGHDT and CDR2 YNNKEL (reference sequence). This CDR3 contains 13 residues. CDR3 sequence reads: CASSQGVVWEQFF. The CDR3 coding sequence is TGTGCCAGCAGCCAAGGAGTGGTTTGGGAGCAGTTCTTC.

The chain employs TRBV25-1 and TRBJ2-6, with no clear D. The CDR3 totals 15 residues. V was shortened by 2 bases and J by 0 bases, with 5 bases between the two germline ends. Per the germline V gene, CDR1 is MGHDK and CDR2 is SYGVNS. In DNA form, the CDR3 reads TGTGCCAGCAGTGAAGGAGTCTCTGGGGCCAACGTCCTGACTTTC. It specifies CASSEGVSGANVLTF.

This sequence joins TRBV28 and TRBJ1-5; 7 bases map to TRBD1. CDR1 is MDHEN and CDR2 is SYDVKM in the germline V gene. The CDR3 extends over 15 amino acids. V lost 6 bases and J lost 3; bases outside the gene matches: 8. CDR3 residues: CASRTRQGLNQPQHF. The CDR3 region has the DNA TGTGCCAGCAGGACCAGACAGGGCCTCAATCAGCCCCAGCATTTT.

V gene TRBV4-1 combines with J gene TRBJ2-1, with 7 bases lining up with TRBD2. Per the germline V gene, CDR1 is MGHRA and CDR2 is YSYEKL. Germline trimming cut 5 bases from V and 7 bases from J; bases unmatched to any gene: 11. The length of the CDR3 is 15 residues. In DNA, the CDR3 is TGCGCCAGCAGCTTCGGACTAGGGGTGAGGAATGAGCAGTTCTTC. This sequence encodes CASSFGLGVRNEQFF.

The chain recombines TRBV19 with TRBJ1-5; D might be TRBD1 (6 bases). Per the germline V gene, CDR1 is LNHDA and CDR2 is SQIVND (reference sequence). V lost 8 bases and J lost 3, with 20 bases in between. The CDR3 extends over 16 amino acids. The CDR3 DNA sequence: TGTGCCAGTGTGGGTGCCAGGGGCCCAAACAATCAGCCCCAGCATTTT. The encoded protein is CASVGARGPNNQPQHF.

This chain joins TRBV19 and TRBJ2-1; 10 bases line up with TRBD2. Losses at the gene ends were 6 bases for V and 5 bases for J; bases not matched to a gene: 13. Germline-derived CDR1 and CDR2 are LNHDA and SQIVND (reference sequence). The CDR3 has 17 amino acids. DNA for the CDR3: TGTGCCAGTAGGCTTAGCGGGAGGAGGGAAGCGGACAATGAGCAGTTCTTC. It is translated as CASRLSGRREADNEQFF.

In this sample, this clone turned up once. The chain links TRBV28 to TRBJ2-2; a possible D gene is TRBD2 (5 bases). Trimming removed 8 bases at V and 2 bases at J, with 15 bases between. Germline CDR1 is MDHEN and CDR2 is SYDVKM. This CDR3 is built from 15 residues. As DNA, the CDR3 is TGTGCCAGCGCTCTCGGACTTTTCAACACCGGGGAGCTGTTTTTT. It yields the protein CASALGLFNTGELFF.

V usage is TRBV7-9 and J usage is TRBJ2-2; unclear D gene. CDR1 and CDR2 from the germline V gene are SEHNR and FQNEAQ (reference sequence). Trimming took off 6 bases at V and 6 bases at J, with 8 bases between the two ends. This CDR3 is 12 amino acids long. CDR3 loop: CASSLSAGELFF. In nucleotides, the CDR3 is TGTGCCAGCAGTCTGAGCGCCGGGGAGCTGTTTTTT.

This clone showed up just once. V gene TRBV5-4 combines with J gene TRBJ2-3; 8 bases agree with TRBD1. V lost 4 bases, J lost 6 bases, and 13 bases stayed unmatched. Per the germline V gene, CDR1 is SGHNT and CDR2 is YYREEE (reference sequence). This CDR3 has 16 amino acids. The CDR3 reads CASSVGVGTGWDTQYF. CDR3 nucleotides: TGTGCCAGCAGCGTGGGGGTCGGGACAGGATGGGATACGCAGTATTTT. The full variable domain, completed using reference TRBV5-4 and TRBJ2-3, is ETGVTQSPTHLIKTRGQQVTLRCSSQSGHNTVSWYQQALGQGPQFIFQYYREEENGRGNFPPRFSGLQFPNYSSELNVNALELDDSALYLCASSVGVGTGWDTQYFGPGTRLTVL.

The chain combines TRBV5-3 with TRBJ1-4; D might be TRBD1 (5 bases). TRBV5-3 is identified as an open reading frame with a role that is uncertain. This CDR3 region has 20 residues. V was shortened by 4 bases and J by 3 bases, with 28 bases between the two germline ends. The CDR3 is CARSLCSDGTQLSANEKLFF. CDR3 DNA sequence: TGTGCCAGAAGCCTCTGTTCGGACGGGACTCAGTTATCGGCTAATGAAAAACTGTTTTTT.

The V call is TRBV11-2, the J call TRBJ2-1; TRBD1 matches 10 bases. Germline trimming cut 5 bases from V and 8 bases from J; bases unmatched to any gene: 3. CDR3 size: 13 residues. Germline V gives CDR1 SGHAT, CDR2 FQNNGV. The CDR3 region is CASSKDRGDEQFF. CDR3 sequence (DNA): TGTGCCAGCAGCAAGGACAGGGGGGATGAGCAGTTCTTC. The variable domain in full, completed from reference TRBV11-2 and TRBJ2-1, reads EAGVAQSPRYKIIEKRQSVAFWCNPISGHATLYWYQQILGQGPKLLIQFQNNGVVDDSQLPKDRFSAERLKGVDSTLKIQPAKLEDSAVYLCASSKDRGDEQFFGPGTRLTVL.

Concerning this clone itself: A junction end diverges from the germline sequence, so it may reflect a read error. The chain combines TRBV5-1 with TRBJ2-3, with TRBD1 matching 7 bases. CDR1 and CDR2 (germline): SGHRS, YFSETQ. The CDR3 is made up of 15 amino acids. CDR3 DNA sequence: TGCGCCAGCAGTTTGGGGACAGAAAGCACAGATACGCAGTATTTT. It translates to CASSLGTESTDTQYF.

The chain is built from TRBV27 and TRBJ2-1, with 11 bases that match TRBD2. The J segment lost 8 bases and the V segment lost 3 bases, leaving 6 bases of the junction unmatched. CDR3 size: 15 residues. Germline V gene sequence: CDR1 MNHEY, CDR2 SMNVEV (reference sequence). In DNA form, the CDR3 reads TGTGCCAGCAGTTTTCCGGGACTAGCGGTGTATGAGCAGTTCTTC. It specifies CASSFPGLAVYEQFF.

The rearrangement joins TRBV2 to TRBJ2-1; 9 positions agree with TRBD2. V shed 5 bases, J shed 7 bases, and the junction held 12 bases outside the gene matches. The CDR3 covers 16 residues. CDR1 SNHLY and CDR2 FYNNEI come from the germline V gene. CDR3 in amino acids: CASSNLAGVGSNEQFF. The CDR3 DNA follows: TGTGCCAGCAGTAACTTAGCGGGAGTGGGATCGAATGAGCAGTTCTTC. The variable domain in full, with the rest retrieved from reference TRBV2 and TRBJ2-1, is EPEVTQTPSHQVTQMGQEVILRCVPISNHLYFYWYRQILGQKVEFLVSFYNNEISEKSEIFDDQFSVERPDGSNFTLKIRSTKLEDSAMYFCASSNLAGVGSNEQFFGPGTRLTVL.

This chain connects TRBV19 to TRBJ2-1, with 11 bases matching TRBD2. This CDR3 comprises 15 residues. Looked up from germline, CDR1 is LNHDA and CDR2 is SQIVND (reference sequence). The J segment lost 8 bases and the V segment lost 6 bases, leaving 9 bases of the junction unmatched. CDR3 amino acids: CASSPSLAGAHEQFF. The CDR3 DNA is TGTGCCAGTAGCCCCTCACTAGCGGGAGCCCATGAGCAGTTCTTC.

The chain employs TRBV28 and TRBJ1-3, with D hard to call. From germline, CDR1 is MDHEN and CDR2 SYDVKM. This CDR3 has 16 amino acids. V was trimmed by 5 bases and J by 0 bases, leaving 14 bases between them. The CDR3 here is CASSPANSHSGNTIYF. For the CDR3, the DNA is TGTGCCAGCAGTCCAGCCAACAGCCACTCTGGAAACACCATATATTTT. Based on the CDR3 plus reference TRBV28 and TRBJ1-3, the full variable domain is DVKVTQSSRYLVKRTGEKVFLECVQDMDHENMFWYRQDPGLGLRLIYFSYDVKMKEKGDIPEGYSVSREKKERFSLILESASTNQTSMYLCASSPANSHSGNTIYFGEGSWLTVV.